These 12 T cell receptor beta chains were all obtained from the same sample, sequenced in a study of tumor and adjacent non-tumor tissue in lung cancer. A modified ARM-PCR protocol with three rounds of nested PCR amplified TCRbeta. MiXCR was run by TCRdb on the multiplex PCR reads, yielding one entry per CDR3 protein. The sample carries some 200,000 distinct CDR3 sequences, 60% to 85% recorded once. The template was RNA from unsorted bulk tissue. The material sequenced was lung tumor tissue. These TCRs come from a man in his sixties with non-small cell lung cancer.

A remark on this clonotype: A much larger clone lies a single base off, so this may be a read error. This chain connects TRBV20-1 to TRBJ1-4; D ambiguous. The CDR3 length is 15 residues. The germline CDR1 and CDR2 sequences are DFQATT and SNEGSKA (reference sequence). CDR3 sequence reads: CSARVAGQKHEKLYF. The CDR3 nucleotides are TGCAGTGCTAGAGTGGCCGGGCAGAAACATGAAAAACTGTATTTT.

The genes are TRBV11-3 and TRBJ2-7; 7 bases match TRBD1. The J segment lost 7 bases and the V segment lost 7 bases, leaving 16 bases of the junction unmatched. Germline CDR1 is SGHNT and CDR2 is YENEEA. The CDR3 has 15 amino acids. CDR3 nucleotide sequence: TGTGCCAGCAATCCCCGGACAGGTAATGAAAGGGAGCAGTACTTC. Translated: CASNPRTGNEREQYF.

This clonotype has just one count. The junction departs from the called germline gene at one end, perhaps through a read error. The chain combines TRBV6-2 or TRBV6-3 with TRBJ2-2; possibly TRBD1 for D (5 bases). Germline-derived CDR1 and CDR2 are MNHEY and SVGEGT. The CDR3 is made up of 11 amino acids. The CDR3 loop is CASKDTVELFF. DNA of the CDR3: TGTGCCAGCAAGGACACCGTGGAGCTGTTTTTT.

Note on this clonotype: It may be a read error: a sequence one base away is much more abundant. The chain uses TRBV11-2 and TRBJ1-2; D remains unclear. Looked up from germline, CDR1 is SGHAT and CDR2 is FQNNGV. The CDR3 totals 13 residues. CDR3 nucleotide sequence: TGTGTCAGCAGTCCGACACGCAACGGGGGCTACACCTTC. It codes for CVSSPTRNGGYTF.

As for this clonotype: A single base separates this from a much larger clone, so it may be a read error. The chain couples TRBV20-1 to TRBJ2-3; 11 bases match TRBD2. The CDR3 has 16 amino acids. With V trimmed by 6 bases and J by 3 bases, 11 bases remained unmatched. CDR1 DFQATT and CDR2 SNEGSKA come from the germline V gene (reference sequence). The CDR3 nucleotides are TGCAGTGCCTCGGGGCTAGCGGGGGGCGTGACAGATACGCAGTATTTT. This gives the protein CSASGLAGGVTDTQYF.

Points on this clonotype: An end of the junction differs from the germline gene, which may be a read error. The chain uses TRBV12-3 or TRBV12-4 and TRBJ2-3; a possible D gene is TRBD2 (6 bases). The CDR3 contains 17 residues. CDR3 in amino acids: CASRRTSGWSYTDTQYF. CDR3 DNA: TGTGCTAGCAGAAGGACAAGCGGGTGGTCTTACACAGATACGCAGTATTTT.

V and J are TRBV7-2 and TRBJ2-1; D not resolved. This CDR3 has 15 residues. V was pared by 3 bases and J by 0 bases, with 9 bases between. The germline CDR1 and CDR2 sequences are SGHTA and FQGNSA. CDR3 region: CASSFYFGSYNEQFF. The CDR3 nucleotides read TGTGCCAGCAGCTTCTACTTCGGCTCCTACAATGAGCAGTTCTTC.

The J gene is TRBJ1-1, the V gene TRBV4-3; possible D gene TRBD1, 6 bases. Germline lookup yields CDR1 LGHNA and CDR2 YSLEER. Trimming left V 0 bases short and J 5 bases short, with 7 bases between. CDR3 length equals 13 residues. The CDR3 spells CASSQEGGTEAFF. The CDR3, as DNA: TGCGCCAGCAGCCAAGAAGGGGGGACTGAAGCTTTCTTT.

This clonotype has more than one count but fewer than ten. It is likely a read error, because the conserved phenylalanine at the end of the CDR3 is missing. It is unclear where the CDR3 begins or ends on the DNA, so no DNA is shown, and the CDR3 is as TCRdb lists it. This chain links TRBV14 with TRBJ1-1; TRBD1, the table's D call, lacks a check against the DNA. Counting both end residues, the CDR3 totals 13 amino acids. Per germline, CDR1 SGHDN and CDR2 FVKESK. The CDR3 spells CASSQAGVVRSFL.

Turning to this clonotype: The junction departs from the called germline gene at one end, perhaps through a read error. The chain recombines TRBV24-1 with TRBJ2-5; 9 bases align to TRBD1. Germline-derived CDR1 and CDR2 are KGHDR and SFDVKD. This CDR3 has 15 residues. CDR3 in amino acids: CATIDWGQGQETQYF. In DNA form, the CDR3 reads TGTGCCACCATTGATTGGGGACAGGGCCAAGAGACCCAGTACTTC.

Worth noting for this clonotype: Mismatch with germline at one junction end may stem from a read error. The gene calls are TRBV4-1 and TRBJ1-6; TRBD1 aligns across 7 bases. Germline lookup yields CDR1 MGHRA and CDR2 YSYEKL. CDR3 length: 13 residues. The CDR3 loop is CTSSDREGSPFHF. DNA for the CDR3: TGCACCAGCAGTGACAGGGAAGGTTCACCGTTCCACTTT.

Concerning this clonotype itself: The germline gene is not matched at one end of the junction; a read error may be the cause. The J gene is TRBJ2-3, the V gene TRBV20-1; the D gene is possibly TRBD2 (6 bases). Germline V lookup: CDR1 DFQATT, CDR2 SNEGSKA (reference sequence). The CDR3 is 14 amino acids. The DNA for the CDR3 is TGCAGTGCCCCAACTAGCTATCTTACAGATATGCAGTATTTT. It is translated as CSAPTSYLTDMQYF.